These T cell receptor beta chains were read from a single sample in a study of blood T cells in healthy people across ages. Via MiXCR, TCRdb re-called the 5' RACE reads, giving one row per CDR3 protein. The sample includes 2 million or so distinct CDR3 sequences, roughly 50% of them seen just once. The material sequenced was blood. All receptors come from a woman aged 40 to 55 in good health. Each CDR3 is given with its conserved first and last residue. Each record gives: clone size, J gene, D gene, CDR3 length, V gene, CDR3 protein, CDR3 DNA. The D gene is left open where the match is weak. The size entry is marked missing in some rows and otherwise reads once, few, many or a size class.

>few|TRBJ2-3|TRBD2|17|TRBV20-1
CSARVLPTSGGPDTQYF
TGCAGTGCTAGAGTCCTACCGACTAGCGGGGGACCAGATACGCAGTATTTT
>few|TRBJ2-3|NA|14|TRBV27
CASSRVISTDTQYF
TGTGCCAGCAGTAGGGTGATAAGCACAGATACGCAGTATTTT
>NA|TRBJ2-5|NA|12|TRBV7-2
CASSNPKETQYF
TGTGCCAGCAGCAACCCCAAAGAGACCCAGTACTTC
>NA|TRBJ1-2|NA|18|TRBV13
CASSLGLTLNRSHYGYTF
TGTGCCAGCAGCTTAGGCCTCACGTTGAACAGGTCCCACTATGGCTACACCTTC
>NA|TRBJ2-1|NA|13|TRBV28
CASSPDSVNEQFF
TGTGCCAGCAGTCCCGACAGTGTCAATGAGCAGTTCTTC
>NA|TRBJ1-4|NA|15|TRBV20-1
CSARGVSTLNEKLFF
TGCAGTGCTAGAGGAGTCTCCACATTGAATGAAAAACTGTTTTTT
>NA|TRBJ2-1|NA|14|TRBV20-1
CSARTLTRDNEQFF
TGCAGTGCGAGGACTCTTACTAGAGACAATGAGCAGTTCTTC
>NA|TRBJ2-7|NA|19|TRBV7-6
CASSSSHPRRCNFTYEQYF
TGTGCCAGCAGCTCCAGCCATCCTCGACGCTGCAACTTTACCTACGAGCAGTACTTC
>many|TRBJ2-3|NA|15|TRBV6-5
CASSYRASITDTQYF
TGTGCCAGCAGTTATAGGGCCTCCATCACAGATACGCAGTATTTT
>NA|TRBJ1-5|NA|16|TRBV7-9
CASSFGQLNSNQPQHF
TGTGCCAGCAGCTTCGGGCAGCTCAATAGCAATCAGCCCCAGCATTTT
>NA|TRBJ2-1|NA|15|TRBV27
CASSLTHAYYNEQFF
TGTGCCAGCAGTTTAACTCATGCGTATTACAATGAGCAGTTCTTC
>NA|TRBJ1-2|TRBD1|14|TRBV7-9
CASSPGQGMLGYTF
TGTGCCAGCAGCCCGGGACAGGGGATGTTGGGCTACACCTTC
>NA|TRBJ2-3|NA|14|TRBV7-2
CASSESGPTDTQYF
TGTGCCAGCAGCGAAAGCGGCCCCACAGATACGCAGTATTTT
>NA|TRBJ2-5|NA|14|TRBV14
CASSQDTNQETQYF
TGTGCCAGCAGCCAAGATACCAACCAAGAGACCCAGTACTTC
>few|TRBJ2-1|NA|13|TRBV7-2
CASSPPLHNEQFF
TGTGCCAGCAGCCCTCCTCTCCACAATGAGCAGTTCTTC
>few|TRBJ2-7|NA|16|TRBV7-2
CASSSIPAGISYEQYF
TGTGCCAGCAGCTCCATCCCAGCGGGTATCTCCTACGAGCAGTACTTC
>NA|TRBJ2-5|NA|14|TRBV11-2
CASSLGFRGYVQYF
TGTGCCAGCAGCTTAGGGTTCAGGGGATACGTGCAGTACTTC
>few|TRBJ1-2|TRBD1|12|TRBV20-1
CQRQGPNYGYTF
TGCCAACGACAGGGGCCGAACTATGGCTACACCTTC
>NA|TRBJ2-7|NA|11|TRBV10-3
CAIGSRYEQYF
TGTGCCATTGGATCCCGCTACGAGCAGTACTTC
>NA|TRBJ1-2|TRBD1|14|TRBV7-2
CASSYPGGGYGYTF
TGTGCCAGCAGCTATCCAGGGGGAGGCTATGGCTACACCTTC
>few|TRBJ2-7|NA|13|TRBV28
CASSMDGSYEQYF
TGTGCCAGCAGTATGGACGGCTCCTACGAGCAGTACTTC
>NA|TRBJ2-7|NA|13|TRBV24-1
CATKSTFYNEQYF
TGTGCCACCAAGTCCACCTTCTACAATGAGCAGTACTTC
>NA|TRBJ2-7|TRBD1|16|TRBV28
CASSLSWGQGVYEQYF
TGTGCCAGCAGTTTGTCTTGGGGACAGGGAGTCTACGAGCAGTACTTC
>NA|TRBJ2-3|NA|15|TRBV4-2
CASSQAGEGTDTQYF
TGTGCCAGCAGCCAAGCAGGGGAGGGCACAGATACGCAGTATTTT
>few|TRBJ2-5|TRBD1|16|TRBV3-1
CASSQISGQSQETQYF
TGTGCCAGCAGCCAAATCTCGGGACAGAGCCAAGAGACCCAGTACTTC
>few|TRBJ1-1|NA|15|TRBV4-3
CASSQVPPENTEAFF
TGCGCCAGCAGCCAAGTTCCCCCAGAGAACACTGAAGCTTTCTTT
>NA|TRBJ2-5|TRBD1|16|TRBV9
CASSARGQGARETQYF
TGTGCCAGCAGCGCCCGTGGACAGGGGGCACGGGAGACCCAGTACTTC
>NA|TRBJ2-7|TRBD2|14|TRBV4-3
CASSQEGRVNEQYF
TGCGCCAGCAGCCAAGAGGGGAGGGTAAATGAGCAGTACTTC
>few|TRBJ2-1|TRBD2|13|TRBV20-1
CSEKVAGGNEQFF
TGCAGTGAAAAGGTAGCGGGGGGGAATGAGCAGTTCTTC
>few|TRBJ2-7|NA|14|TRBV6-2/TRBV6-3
CASSYDSRRDEQYF
TGTGCCAGCAGTTACGACTCCCGCCGGGACGAGCAGTACTTC
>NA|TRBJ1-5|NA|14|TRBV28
CASSITWGNQPQHF
TGTGCCAGCAGCATTACGTGGGGAAATCAGCCCCAGCATTTT